A single sample gave rise to the 8 T cell receptor beta chains below, sequenced in a study of response to subunit inactivated influenza vaccine. Each CDR3 protein gets one entry after TCRdb re-called the RT-PCR reads with MiXCR. The table records under 500,000 distinct CDR3 sequences, approximately 10% of them present only once. The specimen comprised PBMCs from blood, sampled 35 to 45 days after vaccination. All receptors come from a man aged 50 to 59 who received an inactivated influenza vaccine.

This sequence joins TRBV10-2 and TRBJ2-5; tentative D call: TRBD1 (6 bases). Trimming removed 1 base from V and 1 base from J, with 7 bases in between. The CDR3 runs 14 residues. The germline V gene encodes CDR1 WSHSY and CDR2 SAAADI. CDR3: CASSEFRGQETQYF. The CDR3 region has the DNA TGCGCCAGCAGTGAGTTCAGGGGCCAAGAGACCCAGTACTTC.

The rearrangement joins TRBV6-2 or TRBV6-3 to TRBJ2-2; the D is unclear. Trimming shortened V by 6 bases and J by 6 bases, and 20 bases separated the two germline ends. This CDR3 has 16 residues. CDR1 and CDR2 (germline): MNHEY, SVGEGT. The CDR3 sequence is CASRRLQRIQSGELFF. CDR3 bases: TGTGCCAGCAGACGACTCCAGCGAATACAATCCGGGGAGCTGTTTTTT.

This clonotype showed up just a few times. The V and J genes are TRBV29-1 and TRBJ2-7, with 8 bases aligning to TRBD2. Germline values: CDR1 SQVTM, CDR2 ANQGSEA. V shed 3 bases and J 5 bases; nucleotides not matched to a gene: 6. The CDR3 totals 13 residues. CDR3 nucleotides: TGCAGCGTTGATGGACTAGCTAAACACGAGCAGTACTTC. Translated: CSVDGLAKHEQYF.

The V and J genes are TRBV14 and TRBJ2-4; 15 bases agree with TRBD2. The CDR3 spans 14 residues. From germline, CDR1 is SGHDN and CDR2 FVKESK. Germline trimming cut 4 bases from V and 15 bases from J; bases unmatched to any gene: 7. The CDR3 loop is CASSPTGLAGGRYF. The CDR3 DNA is TGTGCCAGCAGCCCAACGGGACTAGCGGGGGGACGGTACTTC.

There are many counts of this clonotype. The chain employs TRBV5-6 and TRBJ1-1; D remains ambiguous. The CDR3 is 16 amino acids. V lost 1 base to trimming and J lost 1 base, with 14 bases between them. Germline CDR1 and CDR2: SGHDT and YYEEEE. CDR3 coding DNA: TGTGCCAGCAGCTTGAATCTCCTACACACGAACACTGAAGCTTTCTTT. Translating gives CASSLNLLHTNTEAFF.

This clonotype showed up many times. V is TRBV9 and J is TRBJ2-1, with 9 bases identical to TRBD2. There are 15 residues in the CDR3. The J segment lost 5 bases and the V segment lost 0 bases, leaving 3 bases of the junction unmatched. Germline V lookup: CDR1 SGDLS, CDR2 YYNGEE. CDR3 amino acids: CASSVEVAGDNEQFF. CDR3 nucleotide sequence: TGTGCCAGCAGCGTAGAGGTAGCGGGAGACAATGAGCAGTTCTTC.

Only a few counts were recorded for this clonotype. The V and J genes are TRBV7-9 and TRBJ2-7; TRBD2 aligns across 9 bases. The CDR3 covers 14 residues. V lost 7 bases to trimming and J lost 4 bases; unmatched junction nucleotides: 8. The V gene's germline CDR1 is SEHNR and CDR2 FQNEAQ (reference sequence). The CDR3 loop reads CASTVGGRVYEQYF. DNA for the CDR3: TGTGCCAGCACCGTCGGCGGGAGGGTGTACGAGCAGTACTTC.

This clonotype was counted many times. CDR3 sequence reads: CATSRADSREKLFF. CDR3 DNA: TGTGCCACCAGCAGAGCCGACAGTAGGGAAAAACTGTTTTTT. The genes are TRBV15 and TRBJ1-4; TRBD1 might be the D (5 bases). CDR3 length: 14 amino acids. The germline gives CDR1 LNHNV, CDR2 YYDKDF (reference sequence). Trimming removed 1 base at V and 8 bases at J, with 11 bases between.